Each of the 16 T cell receptor beta chains below was sequenced from the same sample in a study of blood T cell repertoires in COVID-19. TCRdb's table, derived via immunoSEQ multiplex PCR, lists solely in-frame clones and lacks some. The sample yields 330,000 or so clones, roughly nine tenths seen once. Material for sequencing was PBMCs or T cells enriched from blood (not recorded which). These receptors all come from a woman under 40 who had recovered from COVID-19.

This clone is a singleton in its sample. V gene TRBV5-4 combines with J gene TRBJ2-5; no firm D call. The germline V gene encodes CDR1 SGHNT and CDR2 YYREEE (reference sequence). CDR3 length equals 14 residues. Trimming pared 3 bases from V and 1 base from J, leaving 10 bases between. The CDR3 region has the DNA TGTGCCAGCAGCTCCCCAACGGGCCAAGAGACCCAGTACTTC. As protein: CASSSPTGQETQYF.

The chain is built from TRBV29-1 and TRBJ2-2, with TRBD1 as a possible D gene (5 bases). In germline, CDR1 is SQVTM, CDR2 ANQGSEA. The germline V and J ends were trimmed by 8 bases and 6 bases, with 19 bases remaining between them. This CDR3 is 14 amino acids long. Written as DNA, the CDR3 is TGCAGCTCCAAAGCCGACAGTCTTTCCGGGGAGCTGTTTTTT. The encoded protein is CSSKADSLSGELFF.

The chain has TRBV9 and TRBJ1-6; tentative D call: TRBD1 (6 bases). The V and J ends lost 0 bases and 10 bases respectively, with 14 bases between them. The CDR3 extends over 15 amino acids. The germline CDR1 and CDR2 sequences are SGDLS and YYNGEE. CDR3 bases: TGTGCCAGCAGCGTAGTGTCAGGGCAGGGGTCACCCCTCCACTTT. It encodes CASSVVSGQGSPLHF.

The chain carries TRBV21-1 and TRBJ1-5; TRBD1, as called in the table, went unchecked against the DNA. TRBV21-1 is a pseudogene locus. This CDR3 is 21 amino acids long. The CDR3 region has the DNA TGTGCCAGCAGCAACCCCCTTTTAAGGACAGGGGGATCTATGGACAATCAGCCCCAGCATTTT. Translating gives CASSNPLLRTGGSMDNQPQHF.

The CDR3 sequence is CASSQDRGRYEKLFF. The CDR3 nucleotides read TGTGCCAGCAGCCAGGACAGGGGGCGGTATGAAAAACTGTTTTTT. The rearrangement joins TRBV3-1 (or the pseudogene TRBV3-2) to TRBJ1-4, with TRBD1 matching over 11 bases. The CDR3 has 15 amino acids. V trimming: 3 bases; J trimming: 6 bases; junction bases outside the gene matches: 3. Germline lookup yields CDR1 LGHDT and CDR2 YNNKEL (reference sequence).

This clone occurred once. The rearrangement links TRBV28 to TRBJ2-7; 7 bases fit TRBD1. The trim removed 5 bases at V and 3 bases at J, leaving 10 bases unmatched. Germline V gene data show CDR1 as MDHEN and CDR2 as SYDVKM. The CDR3 is made up of 15 amino acids. The CDR3 sequence is CASSPGSAGGYEQYF. CDR3 in DNA: TGTGCCAGCAGTCCTGGTTCGGCAGGGGGCTACGAGCAGTACTTC.

The rearrangement links TRBV5-1 to TRBJ2-7; weak D call: TRBD2 (6 bases). The CDR3 totals 15 residues. The germline V gene has CDR1 SGHRS and CDR2 YFSETQ. V was pared by 3 bases and J by 0 bases, with 13 bases between. CDR3 in DNA: TGCGCCAGCAGCTCCGGACTATTGAGCTCCTACGAGCAGTACTTC. This translates into CASSSGLLSSYEQYF.

The chain couples TRBV5-8 to TRBJ1-2, with a tentative D call TRBD1 (5 bases). The CDR3 extends over 13 amino acids. Trimming removed 1 base at V and 13 bases at J, with 17 bases between. Germline V CDR1 and CDR2: SGHTS, YDEGEE. The CDR3 region has the DNA TGTGCCAGCAGCTTGTCCGCCTCGGCGGGGCGCACCTTC. Its protein is CASSLSASAGRTF.

This chain uses TRBV7-9 with TRBJ2-1; 7 positions agree with TRBD2. The CDR3 loop spans 19 amino acids. The V gene end was trimmed by 6 bases and the J gene end by 4 bases; junction bases not matched to a gene: 21. CDR1 and CDR2 from the germline V gene are SEHNR and FQNEAQ (reference sequence). In DNA, the CDR3 is TGTGCCAGCAGAGCGGCAGCGACCGGAGCGGGACGACTATACAATGAGCAGTTCTTC. It codes for CASRAAATGAGRLYNEQFF. The full variable domain, with the rest looked up from reference TRBV7-9 and TRBJ2-1, is DTGVSQNPRHKITKRGQNVTFRCDPISEHNRLYWYRQTLGQGPEFLTYFQNEAQLEKSRLLSDRFSAERPKGSFSTLEIQRTEQGDSAMYLCASRAAATGAGRLYNEQFFGPGTRLTVL.

The rearrangement uses TRBV7-9 and TRBJ2-7; 7 bases agree with TRBD2. Germline-derived CDR1 and CDR2 are SEHNR and FQNEAQ (reference sequence). The V gene end was trimmed by 5 bases and the J gene end by 2 bases; junction bases not matched to a gene: 6. The CDR3 runs 14 residues. CDR3 nucleotides: TGTGCCAGCAGCCCCGGGAGGCCCGCCTACGAGCAGTACTTC. Protein sequence: CASSPGRPAYEQYF. The full variable domain, rest sourced from reference TRBV7-9 and TRBJ2-7, is DTGVSQNPRHKITKRGQNVTFRCDPISEHNRLYWYRQTLGQGPEFLTYFQNEAQLEKSRLLSDRFSAERPKGSFSTLEIQRTEQGDSAMYLCASSPGRPAYEQYFGPGTRLTVT.

The chain couples TRBV7-6 to TRBJ1-3; tentative D call: TRBD1 (6 bases). The CDR3 has 15 residues. V was shortened by 0 bases and J by 4 bases, with 10 bases between the two germline ends. Per the germline V gene, CDR1 is SGHVS and CDR2 is FNYEAQ. As DNA, the CDR3 is TGTGCCAGCAGCTTAGCGGCAGGGGCAGGAAACACCATATATTTT. Its translation: CASSLAAGAGNTIYF.

The chain links TRBV4-1 to TRBJ2-2, with TRBD1 identical over 10 bases. Unmatched junction bases numbered 7, after V lost 3 bases and J lost 0 bases. Germline V gives CDR1 MGHRA, CDR2 YSYEKL. The CDR3 runs 18 residues. CDR3 in amino acids: CASSQGTGENTNTGELFF. CDR3 in DNA: TGCGCCAGCAGCCAGGGGACAGGGGAAAATACGAACACCGGGGAGCTGTTTTTT.

CDR3 sequence (DNA): TGTGCCATCAGTGAATCAAGCAATCAGCCCCAGCATTTT. Amino acids: CAISESSNQPQHF. The V and J genes are TRBV10-3 and TRBJ1-5; no firm D call. Germline CDR1 is ENHRY and CDR2 is SYGVKD. V was shortened by 3 bases and J by 1 base, with 4 bases between the two germline ends. The CDR3 is 13 amino acids.

The chain links TRBV29-1 to TRBJ2-7; a possible D gene is TRBD2 (6 bases). The CDR3 has 12 residues. V was clipped by 4 bases and J by 4 bases, with 11 bases between them. The germline gives CDR1 SQVTM, CDR2 ANQGSEA. The chain's CDR3 is CSVVSGGYEQYF. In DNA, the CDR3 is TGCAGCGTTGTTAGCGGAGGTTACGAGCAGTACTTC.

The chain has TRBV19 and TRBJ1-1, with TRBD1 matching over 12 bases. This CDR3 has 16 amino acids. V lost 6 bases to trimming and J lost 3 bases; unmatched junction nucleotides: 8. Germline-derived CDR1 and CDR2 are LNHDA and SQIVND (reference sequence). CDR3 sequence reads: CASSTPGTGGYTEAFF. The CDR3 DNA reads as TGTGCCAGTAGCACTCCCGGGACAGGGGGCTACACTGAAGCTTTCTTT.

This clone was seen once. The rearrangement uses TRBV19 and TRBJ2-1; D is possibly TRBD2 (5 bases). Trimming shortened V by 1 base and J by 4 bases, and 17 bases separated the two germline ends. Germline assignment: CDR1 LNHDA and CDR2 SQIVND (reference sequence). This CDR3 comprises 17 residues. The CDR3 here is CASSIGAVAGLYNEQFF. DNA of the CDR3: TGTGCCAGTAGTATAGGGGCCGTGGCGGGCCTATACAATGAGCAGTTCTTC.